The next 31 T cell receptor beta chains were all read from a single sample in a study of cytomegalovirus exposure and HLA in healthy donors. The assay was immunoSEQ multiplex PCR, and TCRdb's table has in-frame clones only and misses some. In the table there are around 160,000 clones, approximately 81% of which are singletons. Sequences were obtained from PBMCs. The receptors stem from a man aged 30 to 45 in good health and CMV-seropositive.

This chain connects TRBV19 to TRBJ2-7; 7 bases map to TRBD1. The V and J ends lost 7 bases and 0 bases, in that order; junction bases with no gene match: 6. CDR3 length equals 14 residues. Per the germline V gene, CDR1 is LNHDA and CDR2 is SQIVND (reference sequence). CDR3 nucleotide sequence: TGTGCCAGTAAAAAGGGACAGAGCTCCTACGAGCAGTACTTC. It translates to CASKKGQSSYEQYF. The variable domain in full, completed from reference TRBV19 and TRBJ2-7, reads DGGITQSPKYLFRKEGQNVTLSCEQNLNHDAMYWYRQDPGQGLRLIYYSQIVNDFQKGDIAEGYSVSREKKESFPLTVTSAQKNPTAFYLCASKKGQSSYEQYFGPGTRLTVT.

This clone was seen many times. The rearrangement joins TRBV5-5 to TRBJ1-4; TRBD1 agrees at 9 bases. Germline CDR1 SGHKS, CDR2 YYEKEE (reference sequence). V lost 1 base to trimming and J lost 9 bases; unmatched junction nucleotides: 7. This CDR3 is 15 amino acids long. The CDR3 loop is CASSLNRQGGKKLFF. The CDR3 DNA is TGTGCCAGCAGCTTGAATCGACAGGGGGGAAAAAAACTGTTTTTT. The whole variable domain, remainder taken from reference TRBV5-5 and TRBJ1-4, is DAGVTQSPTHLIKTRGQQVTLRCSPISGHKSVSWYQQVLGQGPQFIFQYYEKEERGRGNFPDRFSARQFPNYSSELNVNALLLGDSALYLCASSLNRQGGKKLFFGSGTQLSVL.

The genes are TRBV6-5 and TRBJ1-2; D possibly corresponds to TRBD1 (6 bases). The CDR3 is made up of 14 amino acids. Trimming took off 2 bases at V and 5 bases at J, with 12 bases between the two ends. In germline, CDR1 is MNHEY, CDR2 SVGAGI. The CDR3, as DNA: TGTGCCAGCAGTTACAGCAGGGGCGGGTATGGCTACACCTTC. Translating it yields CASSYSRGGYGYTF.

The chain couples TRBV9 to TRBJ2-1, with 8 bases lining up with TRBD2. V lost 3 bases to trimming and J lost 0 bases; unmatched junction nucleotides: 5. CDR1 is SGDLS and CDR2 is YYNGEE in the germline V gene. The CDR3 length is 16 residues. CDR3 protein: CASSGTSGSSYNEQFF. The CDR3 nucleotides are TGTGCCAGCAGCGGAACTAGCGGCAGCTCCTACAATGAGCAGTTCTTC.

This clone was seen a single time. This rearrangement joins TRBV9 to TRBJ1-2; tentative D call: TRBD1 (6 bases). The CDR3 is made up of 15 amino acids. Germline CDR1 SGDLS, CDR2 YYNGEE. The V end was cut by 0 bases, the J end by 2 bases, with 11 bases between. CDR3 nucleotide sequence: TGTGCCAGCAGCGTAGGGGGGCTGGGGAACTATGGCTACACCTTC. Its protein product is CASSVGGLGNYGYTF.

The CDR3 loop reads CASSLARQGALYEQYF. DNA for the CDR3: TGTGCCAGCAGCTTAGCGAGACAGGGGGCACTCTACGAGCAGTACTTC. The chain carries TRBV7-2 and TRBJ2-7, with 10 nucleotides matching TRBD1. In germline, CDR1 is SGHTA, CDR2 FQGNSA. The CDR3 length is 16 residues. V lost 0 bases and J lost 3; bases outside the gene matches: 5. Complete variable domain (other parts from reference TRBV7-2 and TRBJ2-7): GAGVSQSPSNKVTEKGKDVELRCDPISGHTALYWYRQSLGQGLEFLIYFQGNSAPDKSGLPSDRFSAERTGGSVSTLTIQRTQQEDSAVYLCASSLARQGALYEQYFGPGTRLTVT.

This chain links TRBV19 with TRBJ2-2; TRBD1 aligns across 8 bases. The CDR3 covers 15 residues. V lost 5 bases and J lost 4; bases outside the gene matches: 6. CDR1 and CDR2 (germline): LNHDA, SQIVND (reference sequence). The DNA of the CDR3 is TGTGCCAGTAGTGCAAGCAGGGGGCTCACCGGGGAGCTGTTTTTT. Encoded protein: CASSASRGLTGELFF.

The chain links TRBV30 to TRBJ2-7; perhaps TRBD2 as D (5 bases). The V end lost 2 bases, the J end lost 0 bases, and 14 bases lay between the germline ends. Germline V gives CDR1 GTSNPN, CDR2 SVGIG (reference sequence). This CDR3 contains 15 residues. The CDR3 region is CAWSRTAGLSYEQYF. The CDR3 DNA reads as TGTGCCTGGAGTCGGACGGCGGGCCTCTCCTACGAGCAGTACTTC.

This rearrangement joins TRBV9 to TRBJ1-4, with 9 bases identical to TRBD1. This CDR3 has 13 amino acids. V was clipped by 4 bases and J by 8 bases; unmatched bases: 3. Germline V gene data show CDR1 as SGDLS and CDR2 as YYNGEE. The CDR3 sequence is CASSPDRGEKLFF. In DNA form, the CDR3 reads TGTGCCAGCAGCCCGGACAGGGGCGAAAAACTGTTTTTT.

The chain carries TRBV13 and TRBJ1-2; tentatively, D is TRBD1 (6 bases). Trimming cost V 5 bases and J 0 bases, with 13 bases left between them. Germline V gives CDR1 PRHDT, CDR2 FYEKMQ (reference sequence). This CDR3 contains 15 residues. As DNA, the CDR3 is TGTGCCAGCAGCGTACGACAGGCAGCTAACTATGGCTACACCTTC. This translates into CASSVRQAANYGYTF.

The chain couples TRBV9 to TRBJ2-7; D may be TRBD1 (5 bases). In germline, CDR1 is SGDLS, CDR2 YYNGEE. V was shortened by 3 bases and J by 0 bases, with 7 bases between the two germline ends. CDR3 size: 13 residues. CDR3 loop: CASSGGSSYEQYF. In DNA form, the CDR3 reads TGTGCCAGCAGCGGGGGCAGCTCCTACGAGCAGTACTTC.

The chain joins TRBV5-6 to TRBJ2-1, with 13 bases lining up with TRBD2. The V and J ends lost 2 bases and 2 bases, in that order; junction bases with no gene match: 4. Germline CDR1 and CDR2: SGHDT and YYEEEE. CDR3 length equals 17 residues. CDR3 residues: CASSFNGLAGAYNEQFF. CDR3 nucleotides: TGTGCCAGCAGCTTCAACGGACTAGCGGGAGCCTACAATGAGCAGTTCTTC.

The chain joins TRBV6-1 to TRBJ2-1, with a tentative D call TRBD2 (5 bases). V was clipped by 1 base and J by 0 bases, with 7 bases between them. CDR1 is MNHNS and CDR2 is SASEGT in the germline V gene. The CDR3 runs 15 residues. CDR3 coding DNA: TGTGCCAGCAGTGAAGGGGAGAGCTCCTACAATGAGCAGTTCTTC. It codes for CASSEGESSYNEQFF.

V is TRBV4-3 and J is TRBJ2-3; 7 bases agree with TRBD1. The germline CDR1 and CDR2 sequences are LGHNA and YSLEER. V lost 3 bases and J lost 5; bases outside the gene matches: 5. This CDR3 has 14 residues. The CDR3 DNA follows: TGCGCCAGCAGCCACGAGGGGGCGGGAGATACGCAGTATTTT. It translates to CASSHEGAGDTQYF.

The genes are TRBV11-2 and TRBJ2-3; the D gene is possibly TRBD2 (5 bases). Germline V lookup: CDR1 SGHAT, CDR2 FQNNGV. This CDR3 has 15 amino acids. The ends were cut back, 3 bases at V and 4 bases at J, with 14 bases in the middle. In nucleotides, the CDR3 is TGTGCCAGCAGCTTTACTAGTGGATTTTCAGATACGCAGTATTTT. As protein: CASSFTSGFSDTQYF. The full variable domain, with the rest looked up from reference TRBV11-2 and TRBJ2-3, is EAGVAQSPRYKIIEKRQSVAFWCNPISGHATLYWYQQILGQGPKLLIQFQNNGVVDDSQLPKDRFSAERLKGVDSTLKIQPAKLEDSAVYLCASSFTSGFSDTQYFGPGTRLTVL.

This chain joins TRBV5-1 and TRBJ2-7, with D perhaps TRBD1 (5 bases). The CDR3 runs to 13 residues. Per the germline V gene, CDR1 is SGHRS and CDR2 is YFSETQ. The CDR3 region has the DNA TGCGCGTCCCGAGACAGAAGCTCCTACGAGCAGTACTTC. Protein sequence: CASRDRSSYEQYF.

The V call is TRBV5-4, the J call TRBJ2-2; TRBD2 aligns across 7 bases. V was clipped by 2 bases and J by 5 bases; unmatched bases: 6. The CDR3 consists of 15 residues. The germline CDR1 and CDR2 sequences are SGHNT and YYREEE (reference sequence). DNA for the CDR3: TGTGCCAGCAGCTTCGGCGGGGGAGGGACCGGGGAGCTGTTTTTT. Amino acids: CASSFGGGGTGELFF.

The rearrangement joins TRBV30 to TRBJ2-7; TRBD2 matches 8 bases. This CDR3 region has 15 residues. Germline CDR1 and CDR2: GTSNPN and SVGIG (reference sequence). The V segment lost 0 bases and the J segment 4 bases; nucleotides outside the gene matches: 8. CDR3 loop: CAWSVYTSGAYEQYF. In DNA form, the CDR3 reads TGTGCCTGGAGTGTATATACTAGCGGTGCTTACGAGCAGTACTTC. The full variable domain, completed using reference TRBV30 and TRBJ2-7, is SQTIHQWPATLVQPVGSPLSLECTVEGTSNPNLYWYRQAAGRGLQLLFYSVGIGQISSEVPQNLSASRPQDRQFILSSKKLLLSDSGFYLCAWSVYTSGAYEQYFGPGTRLTVT.

The CDR3 coding sequence is TGCGCCAGCAGTGAAGGGACAGGGATCGATGAGCAGTTCTTC. Translated, it gives CASSEGTGIDEQFF. The chain is built from TRBV10-1 and TRBJ2-1, with TRBD1 identical over 9 bases. The CDR3 consists of 14 residues. The trim removed 3 bases at V and 8 bases at J, leaving 5 bases unmatched. CDR1 and CDR2 (germline): WNHNN, SYGVQD (reference sequence).

J is TRBJ2-2 and V is TRBV5-4; D is possibly TRBD2 (7 bases). Germline V gene lookup returns CDR1 SGHNT and CDR2 YYREEE (reference sequence). Deletions cut 4 bases from V and 6 bases from J, with 16 bases between. This CDR3 contains 15 residues. This CDR3 is CASSIGRGTSGELFF. The CDR3 DNA sequence: TGTGCCAGCAGCATTGGGCGGGGGACATCCGGGGAGCTGTTTTTT.

V is TRBV30 and J is TRBJ2-1; D is undetermined. CDR1 is GTSNPN, CDR2 SVGIG, per germline (reference sequence). V was pared by 6 bases and J by 2 bases, with 11 bases between. This CDR3 region has 13 residues. In DNA form, the CDR3 reads TGTGCCTGCGGCGGAAGTGCCTACAATGAGCAGTTCTTC. Protein product: CACGGSAYNEQFF.

The chain employs TRBV19 and TRBJ2-1, with TRBD2 matching over 9 bases. Germline CDR1 is LNHDA and CDR2 is SQIVND (reference sequence). V dropped 5 bases and J dropped 3; count of bases not matched to a gene: 5. The CDR3 has 15 amino acids. The chain's CDR3 is CASSHTSGLYNEQFF. In DNA, the CDR3 is TGTGCCAGTAGTCACACTAGCGGGCTCTACAATGAGCAGTTCTTC. Full variable domain (rest looked up from reference TRBV19 and TRBJ2-1): DGGITQSPKYLFRKEGQNVTLSCEQNLNHDAMYWYRQDPGQGLRLIYYSQIVNDFQKGDIAEGYSVSREKKESFPLTVTSAQKNPTAFYLCASSHTSGLYNEQFFGPGTRLTVL.

J is TRBJ2-7 and V is TRBV28, with a possible D match to TRBD2 (7 bases). The CDR3 totals 14 residues. Per germline, CDR1 MDHEN and CDR2 SYDVKM. The germline V and J ends were trimmed by 7 bases and 5 bases, with 18 bases remaining between them. Written as DNA, the CDR3 is TGTGCCAGCACAGTCGGGGGAGGGGGGAACGAGCAGTACTTC. Protein: CASTVGGGGNEQYF. The variable domain in full, with the rest retrieved from reference TRBV28 and TRBJ2-7, is DVKVTQSSRYLVKRTGEKVFLECVQDMDHENMFWYRQDPGLGLRLIYFSYDVKMKEKGDIPEGYSVSREKKERFSLILESASTNQTSMYLCASTVGGGGNEQYFGPGTRLTVT.

V gene TRBV19 combines with J gene TRBJ2-1; 12 bases map to TRBD2. The CDR3 is made up of 13 amino acids. The germline V gene encodes CDR1 LNHDA and CDR2 SQIVND (reference sequence). Losses at the gene ends were 6 bases for V and 8 bases for J; bases not matched to a gene: 2. CDR3: CASRTSGSDEQFF. The DNA for the CDR3 is TGTGCCAGTAGGACTAGCGGGAGCGATGAGCAGTTCTTC.

The chain combines TRBV19 with TRBJ2-1, with D possibly matching TRBD2 (5 bases). The CDR3 consists of 16 residues. Trimming stripped 1 base from V and 5 bases from J, with 15 bases between. Germline V gene lookup returns CDR1 LNHDA and CDR2 SQIVND (reference sequence). The CDR3 DNA sequence: TGTGCCAGTAGTATAGGGAGGAGTTTTGGGCACAATGAGCAGTTCTTC. Amino acid sequence: CASSIGRSFGHNEQFF.

This clone was seen once. The chain joins TRBV2 to TRBJ2-1, with 9 nucleotides matching TRBD1. CDR1 is SNHLY, CDR2 FYNNEI, per germline. The CDR3 extends over 12 amino acids. After removal of 10 bases from V and 4 bases from J, the junction contained 2 bases not matched to a gene. The CDR3 is CATGQGYNEQFF. The CDR3, as DNA: TGTGCCACCGGACAGGGGTACAATGAGCAGTTCTTC.

The chain recombines TRBV5-1 with TRBJ2-1; 7 bases match TRBD2. The CDR3 totals 13 residues. The V and J ends lost 4 bases and 9 bases, in that order; junction bases with no gene match: 7. Germline V gene sequence: CDR1 SGHRS, CDR2 YFSETQ. The DNA for the CDR3 is TGCGCCAGCAGCATACTCCCGGGAGGTGAGCAGTTCTTC. This gives the protein CASSILPGGEQFF.

This chain links TRBV7-2 with TRBJ2-3; 7 bases are a match to TRBD1. Germline CDR1 is SGHTA and CDR2 is FQGNSA. CDR3 length: 14 residues. With V trimmed by 5 bases and J by 0 bases, 2 bases remained unmatched. CDR3 DNA: TGTGCCAGCAGCCGGGACAGCAGCACAGATACGCAGTATTTT. It specifies CASSRDSSTDTQYF.

The chain links TRBV6-1 to TRBJ2-7, with 9 bases aligning to TRBD1. The length of the CDR3 is 16 residues. Germline-derived CDR1 and CDR2 are MNHNS and SASEGT. Germline trimming cut 0 bases from V and 4 bases from J; bases unmatched to any gene: 7. CDR3 amino acids: CASSEAVYGTGYEQYF. CDR3 bases: TGTGCCAGCAGTGAAGCGGTCTATGGGACAGGGTACGAGCAGTACTTC.

This clone occurred a few times. This chain links TRBV11-2 with TRBJ1-2; a weak D match, TRBD1 (5 bases). This CDR3 contains 13 residues. Germline lookup yields CDR1 SGHAT and CDR2 FQNNGV. V was clipped by 1 base and J by 8 bases, with 11 bases between them. The CDR3 nucleotides are TGTGCCAGCAGCTTAGTCGGGGGTACAGGCTACACCTTC. Its translation is CASSLVGGTGYTF. The whole variable domain, filled in from reference TRBV11-2 and TRBJ1-2, reads EAGVAQSPRYKIIEKRQSVAFWCNPISGHATLYWYQQILGQGPKLLIQFQNNGVVDDSQLPKDRFSAERLKGVDSTLKIQPAKLEDSAVYLCASSLVGGTGYTFGSGTRLTVV.

The CDR3 region is CASSPLGGSRALSNQPQHF. CDR3 coding DNA: TGTGCCAGCAGTCCCCTCGGGGGGTCGAGGGCTTTGAGCAATCAGCCCCAGCATTTT. V and J are TRBV28 and TRBJ1-5; possible D gene TRBD1, 5 bases. This CDR3 has 19 amino acids. V dropped 5 bases and J dropped 1 base, with 24 bases sitting between them. Germline V gene sequence: CDR1 MDHEN, CDR2 SYDVKM. Full variable domain (missing parts from reference TRBV28 and TRBJ1-5): DVKVTQSSRYLVKRTGEKVFLECVQDMDHENMFWYRQDPGLGLRLIYFSYDVKMKEKGDIPEGYSVSREKKERFSLILESASTNQTSMYLCASSPLGGSRALSNQPQHFGDGTRLSIL.